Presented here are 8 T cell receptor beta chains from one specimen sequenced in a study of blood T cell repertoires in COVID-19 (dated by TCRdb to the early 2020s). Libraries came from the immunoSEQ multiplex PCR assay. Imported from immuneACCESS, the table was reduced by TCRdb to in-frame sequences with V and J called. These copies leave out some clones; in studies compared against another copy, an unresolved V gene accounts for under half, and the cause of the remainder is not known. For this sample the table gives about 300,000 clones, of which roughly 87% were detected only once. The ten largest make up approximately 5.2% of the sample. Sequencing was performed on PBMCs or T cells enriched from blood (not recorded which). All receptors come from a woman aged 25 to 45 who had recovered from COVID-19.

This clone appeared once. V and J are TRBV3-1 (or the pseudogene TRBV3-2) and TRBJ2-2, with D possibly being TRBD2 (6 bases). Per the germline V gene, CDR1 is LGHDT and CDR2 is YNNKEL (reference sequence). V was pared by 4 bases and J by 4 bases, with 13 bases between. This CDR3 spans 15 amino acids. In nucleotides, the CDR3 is TGTGCCAGCAGCCCCGGGACTTGGGCCACCGGGGAGCTGTTTTTT. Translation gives CASSPGTWATGELFF.

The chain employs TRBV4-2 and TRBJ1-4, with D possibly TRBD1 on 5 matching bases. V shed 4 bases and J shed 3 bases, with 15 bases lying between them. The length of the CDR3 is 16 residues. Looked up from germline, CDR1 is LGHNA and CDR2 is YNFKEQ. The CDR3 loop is CASSPQSGVSNEKLFF. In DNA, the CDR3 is TGTGCCAGCAGCCCTCAGTCGGGGGTTTCTAATGAAAAACTGTTTTTT.

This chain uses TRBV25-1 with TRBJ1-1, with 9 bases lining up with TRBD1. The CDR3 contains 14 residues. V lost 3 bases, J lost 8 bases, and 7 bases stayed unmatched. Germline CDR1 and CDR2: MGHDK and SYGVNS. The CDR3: CASSDTDRGREAFF. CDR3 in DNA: TGTGCCAGCAGTGATACTGACAGGGGGAGGGAAGCTTTCTTT.

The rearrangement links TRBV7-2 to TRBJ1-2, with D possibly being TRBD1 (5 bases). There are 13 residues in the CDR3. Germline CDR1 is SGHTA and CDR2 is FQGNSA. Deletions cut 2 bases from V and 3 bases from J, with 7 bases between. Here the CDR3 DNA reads TGTGCCAGCAGCTTAAGGGGTCACTATGGCTACACCTTC. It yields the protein CASSLRGHYGYTF.

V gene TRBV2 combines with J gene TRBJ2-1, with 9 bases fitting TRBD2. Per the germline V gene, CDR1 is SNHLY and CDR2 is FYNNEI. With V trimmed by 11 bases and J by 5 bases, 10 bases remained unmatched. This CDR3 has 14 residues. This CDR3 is CAGVGLAGNNEQFF. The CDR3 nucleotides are TGTGCCGGTGTGGGGCTAGCGGGGAACAATGAGCAGTTCTTC. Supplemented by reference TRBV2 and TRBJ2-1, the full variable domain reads EPEVTQTPSHQVTQMGQEVILRCVPISNHLYFYWYRQILGQKVEFLVSFYNNEISEKSEIFDDQFSVERPDGSNFTLKIRSTKLEDSAMYFCAGVGLAGNNEQFFGPGTRLTVL.

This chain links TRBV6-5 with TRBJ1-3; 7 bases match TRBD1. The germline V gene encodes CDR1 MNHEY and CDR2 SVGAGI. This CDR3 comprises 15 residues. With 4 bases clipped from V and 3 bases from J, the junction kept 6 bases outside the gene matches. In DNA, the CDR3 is TGTGCCAGCAGTTCCAACAGGGGTGTTGGAAACACCATATATTTT. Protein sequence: CASSSNRGVGNTIYF.

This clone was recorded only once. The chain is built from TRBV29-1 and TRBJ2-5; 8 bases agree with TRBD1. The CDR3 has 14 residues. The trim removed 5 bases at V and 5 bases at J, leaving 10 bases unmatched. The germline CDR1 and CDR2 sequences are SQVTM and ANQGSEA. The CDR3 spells CSVWRGQAVETQYF. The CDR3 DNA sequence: TGCAGCGTTTGGAGGGGACAGGCAGTGGAGACCCAGTACTTC.

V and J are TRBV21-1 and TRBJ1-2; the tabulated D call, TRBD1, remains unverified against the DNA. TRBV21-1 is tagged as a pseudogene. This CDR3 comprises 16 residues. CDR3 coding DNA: TGTGCCAGCAGCAAAGGCGGGAGACAGGGGGGCTATGGCTACACCTTC. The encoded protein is CASSKGGRQGGYGYTF.